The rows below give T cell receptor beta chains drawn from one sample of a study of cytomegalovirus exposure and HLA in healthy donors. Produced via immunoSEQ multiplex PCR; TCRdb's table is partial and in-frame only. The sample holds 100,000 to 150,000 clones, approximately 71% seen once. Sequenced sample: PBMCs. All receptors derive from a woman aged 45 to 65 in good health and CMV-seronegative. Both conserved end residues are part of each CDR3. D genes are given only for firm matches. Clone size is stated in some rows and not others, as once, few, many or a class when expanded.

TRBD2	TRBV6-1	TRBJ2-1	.	TGTGCCAGCAGTGGGGGAACTAGCGGGAGGAGAAATGAGCAGTTCTTC	CASSGGTSGRRNEQFF
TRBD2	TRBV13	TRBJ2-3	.	TGTGCCAGCAGCTGGACTAGCGGGAGCACAGATACGCAGTATTTT	CASSWTSGSTDTQYF
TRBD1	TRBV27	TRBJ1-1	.	TGTGCCAGCAAGCTACAAGGACAGGGGGCATTTGAAGCTTTCTTT	CASKLQGQGAFEAFF
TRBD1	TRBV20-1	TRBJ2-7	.	TGCAGTGCTGTCGACAGGGCCGAGCAGTACTTC	CSAVDRAEQYF
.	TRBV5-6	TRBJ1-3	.	TGTGCCAGCAGCCCACAGGGAGTACCCTGGGACACCATATATTTT	CASSPQGVPWDTIYF
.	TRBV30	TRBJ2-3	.	TGTGCCTGGAGTGTAGGGGGTACAGATACGCAGTATTTT	CAWSVGGTDTQYF
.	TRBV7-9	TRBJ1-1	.	TGTTCCAGCAGCCTCCGGGGTGATGAAGCTTTCTTT	CSSSLRGDEAFF
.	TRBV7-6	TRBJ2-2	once	TGTGCCAGCAGCTTAGCCAGCGGGGAGCTGTTTTTT	CASSLASGELFF
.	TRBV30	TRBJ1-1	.	TGTGCCTGGAGTGTAGTCATCTCGGGATCCAGAGCTTTCTTT	CAWSVVISGSRAFF
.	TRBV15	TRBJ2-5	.	TGTGCCACCAGCCGGAGGGGCAGTCAGGAGACCCAGTACTTC	CATSRRGSQETQYF
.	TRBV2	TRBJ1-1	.	TGTGCCAGCAGTGGAGACAGTGAAGCTTTCTTT	CASSGDSEAFF
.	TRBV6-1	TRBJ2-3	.	TGTGCCAGCAGACCGGGCCGGGACACAGATACGCAGTATTTT	CASRPGRDTDTQYF
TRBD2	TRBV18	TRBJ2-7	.	TGTGCCAGCTCACCCGACGGGGCGGGAGGAGGGGACGAGCAGTACTTC	CASSPDGAGGGDEQYF
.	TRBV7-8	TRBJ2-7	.	TGTGCCAGCAGCTCCCAGGCCAGCTCCTACGAGCAGTACTTC	CASSSQASSYEQYF
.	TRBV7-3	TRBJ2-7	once	TGTGCCAGCAGCTTAAACTCTGGTAGCTCCTACGAGCAGTACTTC	CASSLNSGSSYEQYF
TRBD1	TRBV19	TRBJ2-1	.	TGTGCCAGTAGTAGGGCGGACAGGAACTACAATGAGCAGTTCTTC	CASSRADRNYNEQFF
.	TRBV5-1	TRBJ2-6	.	TGCGCCAGCAGCTTGACGGGGTCTGGGGCCAACGTCCTGACTTTC	CASSLTGSGANVLTF
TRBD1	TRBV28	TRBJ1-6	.	TGTGCCAGCAGATTCAATGACAGGGAGAATTCACCCCTCCACTTT	CASRFNDRENSPLHF
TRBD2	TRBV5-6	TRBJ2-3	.	TGTGCCAGCAGAATTAGCGGGAGAGTCACAGATACGCAGTATTTT	CASRISGRVTDTQYF
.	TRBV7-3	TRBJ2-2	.	TGTGCCAGCAGCTTAACGAGGGTGGTAGACACCGGGGAGCTGTTTTTT	CASSLTRVVDTGELFF
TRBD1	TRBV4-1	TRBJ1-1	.	TGCGCCAGCAGGAAACCGGGACAGGGTTTCGCTGAAGCTTTCTTT	CASRKPGQGFAEAFF
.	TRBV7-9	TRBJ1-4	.	TGTGCCAGCAGCTCGATAAATGACAGCGGGGGGGAAAAACTGTTTTTT	CASSSINDSGGEKLFF
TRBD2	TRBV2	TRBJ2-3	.	TGTGCCAGCAGTGGAGAACTAGCGGGAGCCCGCACAGATACGCAGTATTTT	CASSGELAGARTDTQYF
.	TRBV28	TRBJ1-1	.	TGTGCCAGCAAGGTCTCCGATGCGGTGAACACTGAAGCTTTCTTT	CASKVSDAVNTEAFF
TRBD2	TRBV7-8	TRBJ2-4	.	TGTGCCAGCAGTTTGACTAGCTGGAAAAACATTCAGTACTTC	CASSLTSWKNIQYF
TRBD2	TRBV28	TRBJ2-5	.	TGTGCCAGCCGACTTGGACGGTTGGGACTAGCGGAAGAGACCCAGTACTTC	CASRLGRLGLAEETQYF
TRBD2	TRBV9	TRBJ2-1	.	TGTGCCAGCAGCGTAGTATTAGCGGGAGGTATCAATGAGCAGTTCTTC	CASSVVLAGGINEQFF
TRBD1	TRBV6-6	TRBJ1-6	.	TGTGCCAGCAGTTACTCCGGGACAGGGGTTTCACCCCTCCACTTT	CASSYSGTGVSPLHF
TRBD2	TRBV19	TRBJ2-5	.	TGTGCCAGTAGTTGGACTAGCGTGAAAGAGACCCAGTACTTC	CASSWTSVKETQYF
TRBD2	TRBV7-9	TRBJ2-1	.	TGTGCCAGCAGCACCCGACTAGCGGGATACAATGAGCAGTTCTTC	CASSTRLAGYNEQFF
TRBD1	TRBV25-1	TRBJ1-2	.	TGTGCCAGCAGCCCTACAGGGGTCTATGGCTACACCTTC	CASSPTGVYGYTF
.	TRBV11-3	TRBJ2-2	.	TGTGCCAGCAGCTTAGAGGGCCCGAACACCGGGGAGCTGTTTTTT	CASSLEGPNTGELFF
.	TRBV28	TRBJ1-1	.	TGTGCCAGCAGTACCGGGGGAAATATGTACACTGAAGCTTTCTTT	CASSTGGNMYTEAFF
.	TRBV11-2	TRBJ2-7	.	TGTGCCAGCAGCTTAGAAGGAGGGGGCGAGATGCAGTACTTC	CASSLEGGGEMQYF
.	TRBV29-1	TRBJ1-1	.	TGCAGCGTTGATGATGGGAGTGAAGCTTTCTTT	CSVDDGSEAFF
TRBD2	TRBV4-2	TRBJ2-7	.	TGTGCCAGCAGCCAAGAAGGGCTAGCGGGAGGCGAGCAGTACTTC	CASSQEGLAGGEQYF
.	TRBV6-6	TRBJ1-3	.	TGTGCCAGCAGTTACTCGATATCCAGGGAGGACACCATATATTTT	CASSYSISREDTIYF
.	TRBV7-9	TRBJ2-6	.	TGTGCCAGCAGCTTCCCAGGACTCGCTGGGGCCAACGTCCTGACTTTC	CASSFPGLAGANVLTF
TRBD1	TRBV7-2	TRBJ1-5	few	TGTGCCAGCAGCTTAGTGGGACAGGAAGTCCAGCCCCAGCATTTT	CASSLVGQEVQPQHF
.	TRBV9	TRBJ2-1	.	TGTGCCAGCAGCGTAGGACTAGTGGTATACAATGAGCAGTTCTTC	CASSVGLVVYNEQFF
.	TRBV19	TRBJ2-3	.	TGTGCCAGCCGAATCGTAGCGCAGGCGGATACGCAGTATTTT	CASRIVAQADTQYF
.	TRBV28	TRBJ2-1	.	TGTGCCAGCAGTCAGCAGGGCAATGAGCAGTTCTTC	CASSQQGNEQFF
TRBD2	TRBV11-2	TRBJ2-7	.	TGTGCCAGCAGCTTCGGTAGCGGGAGCTCCTACGAGCAGTACTTC	CASSFGSGSSYEQYF
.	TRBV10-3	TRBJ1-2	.	TGTGCCACGGCCAGCGCTAACTATGGCTACACCTTC	CATASANYGYTF
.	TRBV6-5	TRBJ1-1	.	TGTGCCAGCACCAGAGAGGGAGGACTTTCCACTGAAGCTTTCTTT	CASTREGGLSTEAFF
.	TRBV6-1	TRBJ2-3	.	TGTGCCAGCTCGGGACTGGGCGGGGATACGCAGTATTTT	CASSGLGGDTQYF
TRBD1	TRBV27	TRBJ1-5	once	TGTGCCAGCAGTCAATCAGGGGGAGGGCCCCAGCATTTT	CASSQSGGGPQHF
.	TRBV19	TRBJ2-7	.	TGTGCCAGTAGTATGGGTACAGTCTCCTCCTACGAGCAGTACTTC	CASSMGTVSSYEQYF
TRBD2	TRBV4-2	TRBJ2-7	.	TGTGCCAGCAGCCATTATTTCCAGACTAGCGGGAGTGCCTACGAGCAGTACTTC	CASSHYFQTSGSAYEQYF
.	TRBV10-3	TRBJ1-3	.	TGTGCCATCAGTGAGTCCTTCGGGGATTCTGGAAACACCATATATTTT	CAISESFGDSGNTIYF
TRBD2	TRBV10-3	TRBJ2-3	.	TGTGCCATCAGTGAGCCAGCACGGGAGGGAGATACGCAGTATTTT	CAISEPAREGDTQYF
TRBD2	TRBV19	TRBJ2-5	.	TGTGCCAGTAGTATAGTTCGAGGGAGGGGCGAGACCCAGTACTTC	CASSIVRGRGETQYF